The rows below give T cell receptor beta chains drawn from one sample of a study of cytomegalovirus exposure and HLA in healthy donors. Sequencing was performed with immunoSEQ multiplex PCR; in TCRdb, only in-frame clones are kept and a portion is missing. The repertoire holds about 190,000 clones, with roughly 81% as singletons. The sequenced material came from PBMCs. All receptors derive from a woman aged 25 to 39 in good health and CMV-seropositive. CDR3s include the opening cysteine and the closing phenylalanine or tryptophan. A D gene is named only where the DNA matches it firmly. Some rows have no size entry. The others give once, few or many, or a class for an expanded clone.

D	V	size	J	CDR3	DNA
TRBD2	TRBV9	.	TRBJ2-3	CASSDISGRVGDTQYF	TGTGCCAGCAGCGATATTAGCGGGAGGGTAGGAGATACGCAGTATTTT
TRBD2	TRBV19	.	TRBJ2-7	CASSIELAGESYEQYF	TGTGCCAGTAGTATAGAACTAGCGGGAGAATCCTACGAGCAGTACTTC
.	TRBV28	.	TRBJ2-1	CASSLRFGGRINEQFF	TGTGCCAGCAGTTTAAGATTCGGCGGCAGAATCAATGAGCAGTTCTTC
TRBD2	TRBV7-9	.	TRBJ2-7	CASSPPPGLAGVTHEQYF	TGTGCCAGCAGCCCCCCCCCGGGACTAGCGGGAGTAACCCACGAGCAGTACTTC
.	TRBV7-2	once	TRBJ1-1	CASSLAQGKAFF	TGTGCCAGCAGCTTAGCGCAGGGTAAAGCTTTCTTT
.	TRBV4-1	.	TRBJ1-2	CASSQDAEAAYGYTF	TGCGCCAGCAGCCAAGATGCGGAAGCGGCCTATGGCTACACCTTC
.	TRBV12-5	.	TRBJ1-3	CASGLATGRVGFGWAGNTIYF	TGTGCTAGTGGTTTGGCCACAGGACGGGTTGGTTTTGGTTGGGCTGGAAACACCATATATTTT
TRBD1	TRBV13	.	TRBJ2-4	CASSWRTGVKNIQYF	TGTGCCAGCAGCTGGCGGACAGGGGTCAAAAACATTCAGTACTTC
TRBD2	TRBV27	.	TRBJ2-7	CASSPGLAGIPYEQYF	TGTGCCAGCAGTCCAGGACTAGCGGGAATACCCTACGAGCAGTACTTC
TRBD1	TRBV9	.	TRBJ2-2	CASSAGTANTGELFF	TGTGCCAGCAGCGCCGGGACAGCGAACACCGGGGAGCTGTTTTTT
TRBD2	TRBV19	.	TRBJ2-7	CASSPSGSAYEQYF	TGTGCCAGTAGCCCTAGCGGATCCGCCTACGAGCAGTACTTC
.	TRBV19	.	TRBJ2-7	CASSFPGERQYF	TGTGCCAGTAGTTTCCCGGGAGAGCGGCAGTACTTC
.	TRBV6-7	few	TRBJ1-4	CASTRGSNEKLFF	TGTGCCAGCACCCGGGGGTCTAATGAAAAACTGTTTTTT
.	TRBV19	.	TRBJ2-7	CASSTPGVYEQYF	TGTGCCAGTAGTACCCCAGGCGTCTACGAGCAGTACTTC
TRBD2	TRBV9	.	TRBJ2-1	CASSADSGNYNEQFF	TGTGCCAGCAGCGCAGATAGCGGGAATTACAATGAGCAGTTCTTC
TRBD2	TRBV28	.	TRBJ2-2	CASSPSGRGNTGELFF	TGTGCCAGCAGCCCCAGCGGGAGAGGAAACACCGGGGAGCTGTTTTTT
TRBD2	TRBV6-5	.	TRBJ2-7	CASRTGGGPYEQYF	TGTGCCAGCAGGACCGGGGGGGGGCCCTACGAGCAGTACTTC
TRBD1	TRBV5-1	.	TRBJ2-2	CASSELTGDTGELFF	TGCGCCAGCAGCGAACTGACAGGGGACACCGGGGAGCTGTTTTTT
TRBD2	TRBV19	few	TRBJ2-1	CASSIPRLAASSSYNEQFF	TGTGCCAGTAGTATCCCCCGACTAGCGGCCTCGAGCTCCTACAATGAGCAGTTCTTC
TRBD2	TRBV6-5	.	TRBJ2-2	CASSSRVAGNTGELFF	TGTGCCAGCAGTTCACGGGTAGCGGGAAACACCGGGGAGCTGTTTTTT
.	TRBV13	.	TRBJ2-1	CASSLGLGLYNEQFF	TGTGCCAGCAGCTTAGGCCTAGGACTATACAATGAGCAGTTCTTC
.	TRBV9	.	TRBJ1-1	CASSQDYRAGNTEAFF	TGTGCCAGCAGCCAAGACTACAGGGCCGGGAACACTGAAGCTTTCTTT
TRBD2	TRBV28	.	TRBJ2-1	CASSETSGRVYNEQFF	TGTGCCAGCAGTGAAACTAGCGGGAGAGTCTACAATGAGCAGTTCTTC
TRBD1	TRBV7-8	.	TRBJ2-7	CASSPSETGGSYEQYF	TGTGCCAGCAGCCCATCCGAGACAGGGGGCTCCTACGAGCAGTACTTC
.	TRBV28	.	TRBJ1-2	CASSLVTGHYGYTF	TGTGCCAGCAGTTTAGTGACAGGACACTATGGCTACACCTTC
.	TRBV29-1	once	TRBJ2-5	CSGGVLETQYF	TGCAGCGGGGGGGTTCTGGAGACCCAGTACTTC
TRBD1	TRBV2	.	TRBJ1-4	CASSPPDRVPVEKLFF	TGTGCCAGCAGCCCTCCTGACAGGGTGCCGGTTGAAAAACTGTTTTTT
TRBD1	TRBV27	.	TRBJ2-1	CASSSRTGDRAGDNEQFF	TGTGCCAGCAGTTCTCGGACAGGGGATCGGGCGGGAGACAATGAGCAGTTCTTC
.	TRBV7-8	few	TRBJ2-7	CASSPGGASAEQYF	TGTGCCAGCAGCCCGGGGGGCGCATCCGCGGAGCAGTACTTC
TRBD2	TRBV5-4	.	TRBJ2-1	CASSLVAGGYNEQFF	TGTGCCAGCAGCTTGGTAGCGGGGGGCTACAATGAGCAGTTCTTC
TRBD2	TRBV6-5	.	TRBJ2-1	CATLRLAGHNEQFF	TGTGCCACCCTCCGGCTAGCGGGCCACAATGAGCAGTTCTTC
TRBD1	TRBV28	.	TRBJ1-2	CASRGRGSPDYGYTF	TGTGCCAGCAGGGGCAGGGGGTCCCCTGACTATGGCTACACCTTC
.	TRBV27	.	TRBJ2-1	CASRLQRASSYNEQFF	TGTGCCAGCAGACTCCAGCGGGCCAGCTCCTACAATGAGCAGTTCTTC
.	TRBV15	few	TRBJ2-7	CATSSPGVKEYEQYF	TGTGCCACCAGCAGTCCAGGGGTTAAAGAATACGAGCAGTACTTC
TRBD2	TRBV2	.	TRBJ2-1	CASDKGLAGLNEQFF	TGTGCCAGCGATAAGGGACTAGCGGGACTCAATGAGCAGTTCTTC
.	TRBV11-2	.	TRBJ2-1	CASSLDGAKSDEQFF	TGTGCCAGCAGCTTAGATGGGGCCAAGAGCGATGAGCAGTTCTTC
.	TRBV2	.	TRBJ1-4	CASTATGLAEKLFF	TGTGCCAGCACCGCCACAGGGTTAGCCGAAAAACTGTTTTTT
.	TRBV5-1	.	TRBJ1-4	CASSFTQGALGEKLFF	TGCGCCAGCAGCTTCACCCAAGGGGCCCTGGGCGAAAAACTGTTTTTT